This T cell receptor (beta chain) was sequenced in a study of T cells in Graves' hyperthyroidism and ophthalmopathy. RNA transcripts served as the template for amplifying TCR beta CDR3 regions. The TCR CDR3 was amplified in a first-round RT-PCR using the HTBI primer set. TCRdb called the multiplex PCR reads again in MiXCR, with one record for every CDR3 protein. The data hold about 180,000 distinct CDR3 sequences, with about 18% observed a single time. This clonotype was observed at least ten times. The sequencing input was blood. The source of this sequence is a woman in her forties or fifties with Graves' hyperthyroidism.

The CDR3 DNA sequence: TGTGCCAGCTCACCCGGGACCATGGAGACCCAGTACTTC. Translation gives CASSPGTMETQYF. The rearrangement joins TRBV18 to TRBJ2-5; D might be TRBD1 or TRBD2, each matching 5 bases. Trimming took off 3 bases at V and 5 bases at J, with 10 bases between the two ends. The CDR3 is made up of 13 amino acids. Per the germline V gene, CDR1 is KGHSH and CDR2 is LQKENI.